The T cell receptor beta chain described here comes from a study of CD8+CD57+ T cells in acquired aplastic anemia. Patients included in sequencing had previously demonstrated CD8+CD57+ cell expansion by flow cytometry. The count of this clonotype is one. CDR3 and TCR beta VDJ profiling relied on genomic DNA as the template. TCRdb reprocessed the reads with MiXCR, giving one entry per CDR3 protein. The sample lists around 430,000 distinct CDR3 sequences; less than 35% were seen once. The CDR3 spans 17 residues. Per the germline V gene, CDR1 is SGHTA and CDR2 is FQGNSA. The V and J ends lost 1 base and 0 bases respectively, with 15 bases between them.

J is TRBJ1-1 and V is TRBV7-2; D may be TRBD1 (5 bases). This TCR was recovered from a human donor with aplastic anemia. Sequences were obtained from sorted CD4+, CD8+, or CD8+CD57+ T cells (not recorded which) from PBMCs. CDR3 nucleotide sequence: TGTGCCAGCAGCTTAGTTGGGGGGTCAGGCTTGAACACTGAAGCTTTCTTT. Its translation is CASSLVGGSGLNTEAFF.